The rows below give T cell receptor beta chains drawn from one sample of a study of spatial heterogeneity in lung cancer. TCRdb recomputed calls from the 5' RACE reads with MiXCR, one row per CDR3 protein. The profile shows about 95,000 distinct CDR3 sequences, under 9% of them singletons. This specimen was PBMCs, taken at surgery. The receptors come from a male donor with early-stage non-small cell lung cancer. Each CDR3 is given with its conserved first and last residue. A D gene is named only where the DNA matches it firmly. A clone size is listed for some rows: how often the clone was seen (once, few, many), or a class if it is expanded.

d_call	v_call	j_call	clone_size	cdr3_aa	cdr3_nt
NA	TRBV18	TRBJ2-6	many	CASSPPGSGANVLTF	TGTGCCAGCTCACCACCGGGCTCTGGGGCCAACGTCCTGACTTTC
NA	TRBV29-1	TRBJ2-5	NA	CSVPRGAETQYF	TGCAGCGTCCCCCGGGGTGCGGAGACCCAGTACTTC
TRBD2	TRBV6-5	TRBJ2-1	NA	CASSYSYSGALYNEQFF	TGCGCCAGCAGTTACTCATATAGCGGGGCCCTGTACAATGAGCAGTTCTTC
NA	TRBV6-2/TRBV6-3	TRBJ2-7	many	CATALDYSYEQYF	TGTGCCACCGCCCTGGACTACTCCTACGAGCAGTACTTC
NA	TRBV4-1	TRBJ2-1	NA	CASSQERQGVNEQFF	TGCGCCAGCAGCCAAGAAAGGCAGGGTGTCAATGAGCAGTTCTTC
TRBD2	TRBV3-1	TRBJ2-7	many	CASSQDPLAGYEQYF	TGTGCCAGCAGCCAAGACCCCCTAGCGGGCTACGAGCAGTACTTC
TRBD1	TRBV24-1	TRBJ1-5	many	CANTREGQGGVGSNQPQHF	TGTGCCAATACCCGGGAGGGACAGGGAGGCGTAGGTAGCAATCAGCCCCAGCATTTT
TRBD1	TRBV7-2	TRBJ2-1	few	CASSWDRRSHNEQFF	TGTGCCAGCAGCTGGGACAGGCGGTCCCACAATGAGCAGTTCTTC
NA	TRBV7-2	TRBJ1-2	few	CASSFNSFSNYGYTF	TGTGCCAGCAGCTTCAACTCCTTTAGTAACTATGGCTACACCTTC
TRBD1	TRBV4-3	TRBJ2-7	many	CASSREFDRTGSYEQYF	TGCGCCAGCAGCCGAGAGTTTGATCGGACAGGTTCCTACGAGCAGTACTTC
NA	TRBV29-1	TRBJ1-1	NA	CSVGSVLNTEAFF	TGCAGCGTTGGGTCAGTTCTCAACACTGAAGCTTTCTTT
NA	TRBV29-1	TRBJ1-2	few	CSVVTGGGYGYTF	TGCAGCGTTGTAACAGGTGGGGGCTATGGCTACACCTTC
NA	TRBV6-6	TRBJ2-7	few	CASSFSTAYEQYF	TGTGCCAGCAGTTTCTCGACAGCTTACGAGCAGTACTTC
TRBD1	TRBV6-2/TRBV6-3	TRBJ2-7	NA	CASTSGQGKNEQYF	TGTGCCAGCACTTCGGGACAGGGGAAAAACGAGCAGTACTTC
NA	TRBV19	TRBJ1-1	NA	CASKSSSRRGNIEAFF	TGTGCCAGTAAATCCTCCTCCCGACGTGGGAACATTGAAGCTTTCTTT
TRBD1	TRBV10-3	TRBJ2-5	many	CAISLTGAETQYF	TGTGCCATCAGTTTGACAGGGGCAGAGACCCAGTACTTC
NA	TRBV29-1	TRBJ2-1	many	CSALTPDPYNEQFF	TGCAGCGCCCTTACACCGGACCCCTACAATGAGCAGTTCTTC
TRBD2	TRBV5-1	TRBJ2-3	once	CASSSLAGADTQYF	TGCGCCAGCAGTTCTCTAGCGGGGGCAGATACGCAGTATTTT
NA	TRBV20-1	TRBJ2-3	many	CSARDPRGGPDTQYF	TGCAGTGCTAGAGATCCCAGGGGAGGGCCAGATACGCAGTATTTT
NA	TRBV5-1	TRBJ2-3	many	CASSPVGPPDTQYF	TGCGCCAGCAGCCCCGTAGGGCCCCCAGATACGCAGTATTTT
NA	TRBV7-9	TRBJ2-2	NA	CASSSLSGELFF	TGTGCCAGCAGCTCCCTGTCGGGGGAGCTGTTTTTT
TRBD2	TRBV20-1	TRBJ2-7	few	CSLLAGGLSSYEQYF	TGCAGCCTACTAGCGGGGGGCCTATCCTCCTACGAGCAGTACTTC
TRBD1	TRBV20-1	TRBJ2-1	few	CSARGSGTGPYNEQFF	TGCAGTGCTAGAGGGTCCGGGACAGGTCCCTACAATGAGCAGTTCTTC